Below are 24 T cell receptor beta chains sequenced from a single sample in a study of blood T cell repertoires in COVID-19. TCRdb's copy holds only in-frame clones and misses some; the assay was immunoSEQ multiplex PCR. This sample yields some 140,000 clones, of which 79% are seen a single time; 3% to 4.5% belongs to the top ten. What was sequenced was peripheral blood. These receptors all come from a man in his 60s with acute or convalescent COVID-19.

The V call is TRBV3-1 (or the pseudogene TRBV3-2), the J call TRBJ1-3; 7 bases are a match to TRBD1. The V gene end was trimmed by 4 bases and the J gene end by 4 bases; junction bases not matched to a gene: 4. Germline lookup yields CDR1 LGHDT and CDR2 YNNKEL (reference sequence). This CDR3 has 14 amino acids. The CDR3 reads CASSLTGTGNTIYF. In DNA, the CDR3 is TGTGCCAGCAGCCTGACAGGGACGGGAAACACCATATATTTT.

The rearrangement uses TRBV2 and TRBJ1-6; D might be TRBD1 (6 bases). This CDR3 region has 13 residues. Germline V gene lookup returns CDR1 SNHLY and CDR2 FYNNEI. The V gene lost 9 bases and the J gene lost 8 bases, with 14 bases spanning the gap. CDR3 amino acids: CASVIGGYSPLHF. In DNA, the CDR3 is TGTGCCAGTGTGATTGGGGGCTATTCACCCCTCCACTTT.

This rearrangement joins TRBV7-2 to TRBJ1-1, with 7 bases identical to TRBD1. Trimming took 5 bases from V and 5 from J; bases not matched to a gene: 8. Germline V lookup: CDR1 SGHTA, CDR2 FQGNSA. The CDR3 loop spans 14 amino acids. The CDR3 sequence: CASSLQQGRTEAFF. For the CDR3, the DNA is TGTGCCAGCAGCCTTCAACAGGGGAGGACTGAAGCTTTCTTT.

The chain carries TRBV18 and TRBJ2-5; D call uncertain. Germline loops: CDR1 KGHSH, CDR2 LQKENI. The V end lost 5 bases, the J end lost 1 base, and 14 bases lay between the germline ends. The CDR3 totals 15 residues. CDR3 region: CASSLTKVLQETQYF. CDR3 coding DNA: TGTGCCAGCTCATTAACCAAAGTACTCCAAGAGACCCAGTACTTC.

The chain uses TRBV27 and TRBJ2-7, with 10 bases that match TRBD1. Germline trimming cut 4 bases from V and 2 bases from J; bases unmatched to any gene: 8. Looked up from germline, CDR1 is MNHEY and CDR2 is SMNVEV (reference sequence). CDR3 length: 16 amino acids. The CDR3 nucleotides read TGTGCCAGCAGTTACGCCGGGGGACAGGGGACCTACGAGCAGTACTTC. The encoded protein is CASSYAGGQGTYEQYF.

The chain links TRBV6-1 to TRBJ2-3; D is possibly TRBD1 (5 bases). Trimming pared 2 bases from V and 1 base from J, leaving 7 bases between. This CDR3 has 14 amino acids. CDR1 MNHNS and CDR2 SASEGT come from the germline V gene. The DNA for the CDR3 is TGTGCCAGCAGTGAAAAAGGGGGCACAGATACGCAGTATTTT. Amino acid sequence: CASSEKGGTDTQYF.

This chain uses TRBV14 with TRBJ1-1; tentative D call: TRBD1 (5 bases). CDR1 SGHDN and CDR2 FVKESK come from the germline V gene. The CDR3 covers 14 residues. V lost 3 bases and J lost 1, with 9 bases in between. DNA of the CDR3: TGTGCCAGCAGCCAGTACCAGGGGAACACTGAAGCTTTCTTT. Translated: CASSQYQGNTEAFF.

This clone was detected ten times or more. J is TRBJ2-5 and V is TRBV27, with 9 bases matching TRBD2. Germline CDR1 reads MNHEY; CDR2 reads SMNVEV (reference sequence). The CDR3 extends over 14 amino acids. Germline trimming cut 5 bases from V and 5 bases from J; bases unmatched to any gene: 6. This chain's CDR3 is CASSPFTSGETQYF. CDR3 DNA sequence: TGTGCCAGCAGTCCTTTCACTAGCGGGGAGACCCAGTACTTC.

This clone was seen more than once but under ten times. V usage is TRBV5-4 and J usage is TRBJ1-1; D remains unclear. Trimming took 0 bases from V and 1 from J, leaving 7 bases between them. The germline V gene encodes CDR1 SGHNT and CDR2 YYREEE (reference sequence). There are 14 residues in the CDR3. The CDR3: CASSLVGQNTEAFF. CDR3 bases: TGTGCCAGCAGCTTGGTGGGCCAGAACACTGAAGCTTTCTTT.

This clone was counted a few times. The chain links TRBV27 to TRBJ1-2; 12 bases line up with TRBD1. Germline-derived CDR1 and CDR2 are MNHEY and SMNVEV (reference sequence). This CDR3 contains 15 residues. V was clipped by 5 bases and J by 7 bases; unmatched bases: 8. In DNA form, the CDR3 reads TGTGCCAGCAGTCAATTCGGGACAGGGGGCATTGGCTACACCTTC. This translates into CASSQFGTGGIGYTF.

In this sample, this clone turned up once. This chain joins TRBV19 and TRBJ2-2; tentative D call: TRBD2 (5 bases). V was cut by 6 bases and J by 1 base, with 9 bases left in between. Germline V gives CDR1 LNHDA, CDR2 SQIVND (reference sequence). This CDR3 has 14 amino acids. CDR3 sequence reads: CASSERMNTGELFF. In nucleotides, the CDR3 is TGTGCCAGTAGCGAGCGGATGAACACCGGGGAGCTGTTTTTT.

The chain carries TRBV3-1 (or the pseudogene TRBV3-2) and TRBJ2-5; TRBD2 agrees at 7 bases. V lost 5 bases and J lost 1; bases outside the gene matches: 4. The CDR3 extends over 14 amino acids. Germline CDR1 and CDR2: LGHDT and YNNKEL (reference sequence). CDR3 sequence: CASSWGGVQETQYF. CDR3 DNA sequence: TGTGCCAGCAGCTGGGGGGGGGTCCAAGAGACCCAGTACTTC.

The table lists this clone with a count of one. The chain recombines TRBV28 with TRBJ1-1, with 7 nucleotides matching TRBD1. Losses at the gene ends were 5 bases for V and 1 base for J; bases not matched to a gene: 4. In germline, CDR1 is MDHEN, CDR2 SYDVKM. The CDR3 contains 14 residues. The CDR3 DNA sequence: TGTGCCAGCAGTCGGGACAGTGGGAACACTGAAGCTTTCTTT. It specifies CASSRDSGNTEAFF.

This chain links TRBV10-3 with TRBJ2-1, with 9 bases fitting TRBD1. The germline gives CDR1 ENHRY, CDR2 SYGVKD. The CDR3 has 12 amino acids. J lost 7 bases, V lost 10 bases, and 5 bases had no gene match. CDR3 in DNA: TGTGCCACTGGACAGGGGATGAATGAGCAGTTCTTC. Protein sequence: CATGQGMNEQFF.

The V call is TRBV4-1, the J call TRBJ2-1; D gene ambiguous. Germline V CDR1 and CDR2: MGHRA, YSYEKL. The V end lost 3 bases, the J end lost 2 bases, and 11 bases lay between the germline ends. This CDR3 spans 15 amino acids. CDR3 loop: CASSQQGRAYNEQFF. The CDR3 DNA sequence: TGCGCCAGCAGCCAGCAAGGTCGGGCCTACAATGAGCAGTTCTTC.

This clone was detected only once. The gene calls are TRBV6-6 and TRBJ1-6, with D possibly TRBD1 on 6 matching bases. V lost 5 bases and J 0 bases, leaving 11 bases between the germline ends. This CDR3 has 16 residues. Germline CDR1 and CDR2: MNHNY and SVGAGI (reference sequence). CDR3 amino acids: CASSRQANSYNSPLHF. The CDR3 region has the DNA TGTGCCAGCAGTCGACAGGCAAACTCCTATAATTCACCCCTCCACTTT.

This clone was seen only a few times. The CDR3 sequence is CSVLSGGGYTF. CDR3 DNA sequence: TGCAGCGTTTTATCGGGAGGAGGCTACACCTTC. The chain is built from TRBV29-1 and TRBJ1-2; no clear D. V was shortened by 5 bases and J by 8 bases, with 12 bases between the two germline ends. Germline V gives CDR1 SQVTM, CDR2 ANQGSEA. This CDR3 contains 11 residues.

The CDR3 DNA is TGTGCCAGCAGTTTACAAGCTAGGAGGGGTGAAAAACTGTTTTTT. Translation: CASSLQARRGEKLFF. The chain links TRBV28 to TRBJ1-4; D is possibly TRBD1 (5 bases). V gave up 2 bases and J gave up 7 bases, with 14 bases separating them. Germline V gene data show CDR1 as MDHEN and CDR2 as SYDVKM. There are 15 residues in the CDR3.

The chain employs TRBV3-1 (or the pseudogene TRBV3-2) and TRBJ1-4, with no clear D. Germline loops: CDR1 LGHDT, CDR2 YNNKEL (reference sequence). V was pared by 2 bases and J by 5 bases, with 12 bases between. The length of the CDR3 is 15 residues. CDR3 in amino acids: CASSQFRGENEKLFF. CDR3 nucleotide sequence: TGTGCCAGCAGCCAATTTCGGGGAGAGAATGAAAAACTGTTTTTT.

J is TRBJ2-2 and V is TRBV11-2; TRBD2 agrees at 10 bases. CDR3 length equals 15 residues. Germline V CDR1 and CDR2: SGHAT, FQNNGV. The V segment lost 4 bases and the J segment 6 bases; nucleotides outside the gene matches: 5. The CDR3 bases are TGTGCCAGCAGCTCCCAGCGGGGGGGAGCCGGGGAGCTGTTTTTT. Translating gives CASSSQRGGAGELFF.

This clone was counted once. The J gene is TRBJ2-4, the V gene TRBV5-4; TRBD1 is a possible D gene (5 bases). This CDR3 spans 18 amino acids. Germline loops: CDR1 SGHNT, CDR2 YYREEE (reference sequence). Trimming shortened V by 3 bases and J by 3 bases, and 22 bases separated the two germline ends. CDR3 in amino acids: CASSSGAEASVGKNIQYF. The CDR3 DNA follows: TGTGCCAGCAGCTCTGGGGCTGAAGCCTCAGTAGGCAAAAACATTCAGTACTTC.

This chain uses TRBV6-6 with TRBJ1-1; D perhaps matches TRBD1 (6 bases). This CDR3 has 13 amino acids. V was trimmed by 5 bases and J by 5 bases, leaving 12 bases between them. Germline CDR1 reads MNHNY; CDR2 reads SVGAGI (reference sequence). The CDR3: CASSDTGMTEAFF. The CDR3 DNA is TGTGCCAGCAGTGATACAGGGATGACTGAAGCTTTCTTT.

The V and J genes are TRBV28 and TRBJ2-7, with a possible D match to TRBD2 (5 bases). The CDR3 runs to 13 residues. The germline CDR1 and CDR2 sequences are MDHEN and SYDVKM. The germline V and J ends were trimmed by 9 bases and 4 bases, with 16 bases remaining between them. The CDR3 region is CASGRGAGYEQYF. In DNA form, the CDR3 reads TGTGCCAGTGGTCGGGGTGCAGGTTACGAGCAGTACTTC.

J is TRBJ2-7 and V is TRBV4-1, with D perhaps matching TRBD1 (6 bases). The CDR3 runs to 14 residues. Germline CDR1 is MGHRA and CDR2 is YSYEKL. V was cut by 3 bases and J by 1 base, with 10 bases left in between. The CDR3 region is CASSHQDSSYEQYF. The DNA for the CDR3 is TGCGCCAGCAGCCACCAGGACAGTTCCTACGAGCAGTACTTC.